Listed here is a single T cell receptor beta chain. Its antigen is as yet unknown. The record originates from a study of cytomegalovirus exposure and HLA in healthy donors. Study details: The same platform was used for the 120 validation repertoires and the approximately 670 first-cohort repertoires, a later analysis reported. Study results and caveats: CMV antigen specificity was confirmed in vitro for a few CMV-associated chains. The listing of roughly 160 TCR beta chains classed them as cytomegalovirus-associated.

Sequencing used immunoSEQ multiplex PCR; TCRdb keeps in-frame clones, though not all of them. This table has 80,000 to 100,000 clones, roughly 89% appearing once. The donors belonged to the roughly 120-subject validation cohort, separate from the roughly 670-subject first cohort. The CDR3 extends over 15 amino acids. V was shortened by 1 base and J by 2 bases, with 10 bases between the two germline ends. Germline V gene lookup returns CDR1 MGHRA and CDR2 YSYEKL. This chain links TRBV4-1 with TRBJ2-3; D is unresolved. Sequenced: PBMCs. The clonotype was recovered from a woman aged 30 to 39 in good health and CMV-seronegative. CDR3 bases: TGCGCCAGCAGCCAAGCGTCCCGGTTCACAGATACGCAGTATTTT. This translates into CASSQASRFTDTQYF.